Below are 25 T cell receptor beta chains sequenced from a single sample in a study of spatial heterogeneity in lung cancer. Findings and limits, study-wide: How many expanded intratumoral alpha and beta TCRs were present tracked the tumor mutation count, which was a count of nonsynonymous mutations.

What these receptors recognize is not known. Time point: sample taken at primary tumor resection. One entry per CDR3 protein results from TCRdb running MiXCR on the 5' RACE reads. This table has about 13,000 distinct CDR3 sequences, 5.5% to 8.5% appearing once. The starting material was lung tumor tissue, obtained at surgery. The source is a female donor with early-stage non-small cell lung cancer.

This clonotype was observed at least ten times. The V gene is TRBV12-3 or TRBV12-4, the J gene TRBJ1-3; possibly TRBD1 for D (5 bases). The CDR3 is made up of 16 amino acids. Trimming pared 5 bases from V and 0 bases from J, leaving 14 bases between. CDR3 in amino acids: CASSRQTQISGNTIYF. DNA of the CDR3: TGTGCCAGCAGTCGACAGACCCAGATCTCTGGAAACACCATATATTTT.

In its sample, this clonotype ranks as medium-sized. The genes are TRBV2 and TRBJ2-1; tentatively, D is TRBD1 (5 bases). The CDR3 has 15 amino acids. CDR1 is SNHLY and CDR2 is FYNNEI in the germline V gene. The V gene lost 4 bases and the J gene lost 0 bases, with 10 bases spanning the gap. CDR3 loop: CASSGTRSSYNEQFF. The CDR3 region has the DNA TGTGCCAGCAGTGGGACAAGGAGCTCCTACAATGAGCAGTTCTTC. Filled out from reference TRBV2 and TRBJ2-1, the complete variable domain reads EPEVTQTPSHQVTQMGQEVILRCVPISNHLYFYWYRQILGQKVEFLVSFYNNEISEKSEIFDDQFSVERPDGSNFTLKIRSTKLEDSAMYFCASSGTRSSYNEQFFGPGTRLTVL.

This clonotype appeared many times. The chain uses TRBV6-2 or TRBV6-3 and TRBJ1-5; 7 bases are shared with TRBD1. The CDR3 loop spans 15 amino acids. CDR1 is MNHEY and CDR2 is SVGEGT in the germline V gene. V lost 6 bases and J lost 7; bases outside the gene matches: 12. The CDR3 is CASRTGQGVGQPQHF. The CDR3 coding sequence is TGTGCCAGCAGGACGGGGCAGGGGGTAGGGCAGCCCCAGCATTTT.

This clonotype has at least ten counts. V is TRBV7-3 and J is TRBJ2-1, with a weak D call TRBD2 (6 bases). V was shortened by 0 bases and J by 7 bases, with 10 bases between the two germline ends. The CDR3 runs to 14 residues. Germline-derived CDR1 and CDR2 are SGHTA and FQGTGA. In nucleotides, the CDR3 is TGTGCCAGCAGCTTAACTAGCGGATCGAATGAGCAGTTCTTC. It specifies CASSLTSGSNEQFF.

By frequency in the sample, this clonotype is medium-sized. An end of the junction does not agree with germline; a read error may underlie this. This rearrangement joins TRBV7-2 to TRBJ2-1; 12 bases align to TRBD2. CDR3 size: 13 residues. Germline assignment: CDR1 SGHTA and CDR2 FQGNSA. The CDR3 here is CASSLDRLAGVYF. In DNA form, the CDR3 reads TGTGCCAGCAGCTTAGATCGACTAGCGGGAGTATATTTC.

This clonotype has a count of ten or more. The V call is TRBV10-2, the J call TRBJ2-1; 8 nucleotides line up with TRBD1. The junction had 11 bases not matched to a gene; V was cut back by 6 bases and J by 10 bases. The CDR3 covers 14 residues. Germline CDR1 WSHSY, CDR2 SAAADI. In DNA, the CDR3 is TGCGCCAGCAGAATCGGACAGGGCGTGACAGAGCAGTTCTTC. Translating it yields CASRIGQGVTEQFF.

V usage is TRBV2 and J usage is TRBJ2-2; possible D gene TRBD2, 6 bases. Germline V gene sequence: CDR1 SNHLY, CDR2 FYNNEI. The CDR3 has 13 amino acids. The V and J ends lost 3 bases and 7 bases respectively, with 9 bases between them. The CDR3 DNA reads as TGTGCCAGCAGTGAGGCGCGGGGCGGGGAGCTGTTTTTT. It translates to CASSEARGGELFF.

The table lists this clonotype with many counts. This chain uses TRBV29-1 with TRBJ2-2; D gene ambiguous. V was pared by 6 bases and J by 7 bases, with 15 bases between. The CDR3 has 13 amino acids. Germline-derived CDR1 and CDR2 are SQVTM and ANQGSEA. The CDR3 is CSVAGRADGELFF. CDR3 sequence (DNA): TGCAGCGTCGCCGGTAGAGCAGACGGGGAGCTGTTTTTT.

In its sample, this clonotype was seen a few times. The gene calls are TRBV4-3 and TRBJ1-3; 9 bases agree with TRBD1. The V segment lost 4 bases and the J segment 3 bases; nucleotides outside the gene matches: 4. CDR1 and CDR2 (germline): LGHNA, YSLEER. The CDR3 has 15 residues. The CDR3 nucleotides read TGCGCCAGCAGCCTCGGACAGGGGTATGGAAACACCATATATTTT. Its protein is CASSLGQGYGNTIYF.

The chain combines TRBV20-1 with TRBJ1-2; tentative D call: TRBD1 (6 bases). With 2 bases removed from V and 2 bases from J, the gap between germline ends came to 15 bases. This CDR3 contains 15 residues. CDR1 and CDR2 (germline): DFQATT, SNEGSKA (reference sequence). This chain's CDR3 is CSARLLQGRNYGYTF. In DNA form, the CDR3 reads TGCAGTGCTAGATTACTTCAGGGGAGAAACTATGGCTACACCTTC.

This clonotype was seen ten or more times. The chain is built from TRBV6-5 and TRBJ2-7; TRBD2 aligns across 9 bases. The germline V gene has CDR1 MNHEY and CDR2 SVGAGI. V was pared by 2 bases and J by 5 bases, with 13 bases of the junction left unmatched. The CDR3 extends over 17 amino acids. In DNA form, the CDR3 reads TGTGCCAGCAGTTACGCCCCCCTAGCGGGAATGAACCACGAGCAGTACTTC. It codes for CASSYAPLAGMNHEQYF.

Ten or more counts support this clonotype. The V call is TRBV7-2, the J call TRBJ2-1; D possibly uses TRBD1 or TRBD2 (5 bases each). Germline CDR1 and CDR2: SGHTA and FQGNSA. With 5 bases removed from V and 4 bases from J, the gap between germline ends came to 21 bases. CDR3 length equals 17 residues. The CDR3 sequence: CASSPGGAVGDYNEQFF. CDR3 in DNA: TGTGCCAGCAGCCCCGGTGGGGCGGTCGGGGATTACAATGAGCAGTTCTTC.

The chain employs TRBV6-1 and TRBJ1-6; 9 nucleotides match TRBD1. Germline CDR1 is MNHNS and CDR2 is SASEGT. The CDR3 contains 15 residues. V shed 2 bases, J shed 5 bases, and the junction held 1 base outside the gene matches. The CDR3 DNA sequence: TGTGCCAGCAGTGAAAGGACAGGGGATAATTCACCCCTCCACTTT. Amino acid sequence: CASSERTGDNSPLHF.

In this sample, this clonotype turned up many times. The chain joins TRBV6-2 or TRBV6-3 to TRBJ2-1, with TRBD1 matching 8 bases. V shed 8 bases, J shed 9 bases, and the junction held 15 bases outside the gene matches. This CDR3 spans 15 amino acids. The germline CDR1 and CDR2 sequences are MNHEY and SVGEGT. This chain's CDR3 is CASDPNSRGRVEQFF. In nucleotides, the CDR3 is TGTGCCAGCGACCCCAACTCCAGGGGGCGCGTTGAGCAGTTCTTC.

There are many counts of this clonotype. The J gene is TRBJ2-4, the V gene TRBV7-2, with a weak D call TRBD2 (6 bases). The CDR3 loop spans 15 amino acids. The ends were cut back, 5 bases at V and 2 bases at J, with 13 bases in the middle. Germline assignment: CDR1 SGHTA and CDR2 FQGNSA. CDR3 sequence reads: CASSPGSLSKNIQYF. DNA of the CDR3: TGTGCCAGCAGCCCCGGGAGTTTATCCAAAAACATTCAGTACTTC.

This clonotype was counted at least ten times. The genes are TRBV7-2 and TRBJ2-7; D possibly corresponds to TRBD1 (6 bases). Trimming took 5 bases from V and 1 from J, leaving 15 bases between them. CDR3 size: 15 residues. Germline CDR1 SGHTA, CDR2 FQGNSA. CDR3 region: CASSAFGTNSYEQYF. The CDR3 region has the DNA TGTGCCAGCAGCGCCTTCGGGACAAATTCCTACGAGCAGTACTTC. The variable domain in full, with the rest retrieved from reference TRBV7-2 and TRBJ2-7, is GAGVSQSPSNKVTEKGKDVELRCDPISGHTALYWYRQSLGQGLEFLIYFQGNSAPDKSGLPSDRFSAERTGGSVSTLTIQRTQQEDSAVYLCASSAFGTNSYEQYFGPGTRLTVT.

The CDR3 DNA is TGCGCCAGCAGCAAGAAGGACTACGAGCAGTACTTC. As protein: CASSKKDYEQYF. V and J are TRBV5-1 and TRBJ2-7; D call uncertain. Germline V lookup: CDR1 SGHRS, CDR2 YFSETQ. The CDR3 sequence is 12 residues long. V was shortened by 4 bases and J by 3 bases, with 8 bases between the two germline ends.

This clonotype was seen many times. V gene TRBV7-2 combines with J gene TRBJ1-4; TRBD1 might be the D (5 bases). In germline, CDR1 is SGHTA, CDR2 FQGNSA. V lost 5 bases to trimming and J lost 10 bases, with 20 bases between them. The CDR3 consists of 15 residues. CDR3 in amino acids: CASSPLPQEIGKLFF. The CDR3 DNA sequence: TGTGCCAGCAGCCCCCTCCCACAGGAGATCGGAAAACTGTTTTTT.

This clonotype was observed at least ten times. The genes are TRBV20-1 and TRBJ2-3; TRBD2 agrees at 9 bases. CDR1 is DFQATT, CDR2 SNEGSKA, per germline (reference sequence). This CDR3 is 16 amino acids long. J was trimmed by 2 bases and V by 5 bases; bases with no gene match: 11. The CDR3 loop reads CSAPARLADSTDTQYF. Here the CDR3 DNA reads TGCAGTGCTCCCGCACGACTAGCGGATTCCACAGATACGCAGTATTTT.

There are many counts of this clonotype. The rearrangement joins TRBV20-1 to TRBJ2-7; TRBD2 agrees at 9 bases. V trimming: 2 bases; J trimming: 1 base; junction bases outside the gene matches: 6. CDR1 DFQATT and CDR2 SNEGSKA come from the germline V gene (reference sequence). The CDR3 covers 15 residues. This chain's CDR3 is CSARSLAGLSYEQYF. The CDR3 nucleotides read TGCAGTGCTAGATCACTAGCGGGTTTATCCTACGAGCAGTACTTC.

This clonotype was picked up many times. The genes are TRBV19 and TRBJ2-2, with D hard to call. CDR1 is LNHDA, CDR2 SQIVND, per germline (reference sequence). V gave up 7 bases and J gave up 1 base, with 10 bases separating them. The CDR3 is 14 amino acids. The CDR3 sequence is CASKSGRNTGELFF. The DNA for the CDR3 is TGTGCCAGTAAGTCCGGGCGGAACACCGGGGAGCTGTTTTTT.

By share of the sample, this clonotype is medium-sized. As DNA, the CDR3 is TGTGCCATCAGGGGGGGACAGGGAGAAACTGAAGCTTTCTTT. This codes for CAIRGGQGETEAFF. The J gene is TRBJ1-1, the V gene TRBV10-3; 9 bases are a match to TRBD1. Germline values: CDR1 ENHRY, CDR2 SYGVKD. The CDR3 covers 14 residues. The J segment lost 5 bases and the V segment lost 6 bases, leaving 7 bases of the junction unmatched.

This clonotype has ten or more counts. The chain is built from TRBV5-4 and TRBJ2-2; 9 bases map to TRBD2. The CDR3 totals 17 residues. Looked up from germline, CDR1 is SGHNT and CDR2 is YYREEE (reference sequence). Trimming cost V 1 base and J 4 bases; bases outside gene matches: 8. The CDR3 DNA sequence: TGTGCCAGCAGCTTGACTAGCGGGTACCCCCGCACCGGGGAGCTGTTTTTT. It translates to CASSLTSGYPRTGELFF.

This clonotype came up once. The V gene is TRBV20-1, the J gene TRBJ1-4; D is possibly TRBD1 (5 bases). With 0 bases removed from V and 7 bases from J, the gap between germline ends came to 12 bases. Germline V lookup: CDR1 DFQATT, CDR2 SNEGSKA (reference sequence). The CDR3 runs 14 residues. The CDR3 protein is CSARDYGGSEKLFF. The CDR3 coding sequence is TGCAGTGCTAGAGATTATGGGGGGTCTGAAAAACTGTTTTTT.

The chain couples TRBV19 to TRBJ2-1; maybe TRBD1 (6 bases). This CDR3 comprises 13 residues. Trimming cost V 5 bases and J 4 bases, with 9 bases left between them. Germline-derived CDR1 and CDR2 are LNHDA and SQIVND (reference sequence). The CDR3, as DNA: TGTGCCAGTAGTTGGGACATTTACAATGAGCAGTTCTTC. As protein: CASSWDIYNEQFF.